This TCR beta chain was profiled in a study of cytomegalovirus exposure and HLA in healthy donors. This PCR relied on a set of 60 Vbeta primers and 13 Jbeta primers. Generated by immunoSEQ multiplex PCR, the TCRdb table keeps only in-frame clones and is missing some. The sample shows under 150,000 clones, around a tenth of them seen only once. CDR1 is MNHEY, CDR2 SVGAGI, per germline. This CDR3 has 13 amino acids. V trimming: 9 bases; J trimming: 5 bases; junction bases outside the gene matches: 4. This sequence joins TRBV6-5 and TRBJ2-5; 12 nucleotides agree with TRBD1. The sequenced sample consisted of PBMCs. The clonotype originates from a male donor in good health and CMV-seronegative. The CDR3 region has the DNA TGTGCCAGGGGACAGGGGGCATCGGAGACCCAGTACTTC. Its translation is CARGQGASETQYF.